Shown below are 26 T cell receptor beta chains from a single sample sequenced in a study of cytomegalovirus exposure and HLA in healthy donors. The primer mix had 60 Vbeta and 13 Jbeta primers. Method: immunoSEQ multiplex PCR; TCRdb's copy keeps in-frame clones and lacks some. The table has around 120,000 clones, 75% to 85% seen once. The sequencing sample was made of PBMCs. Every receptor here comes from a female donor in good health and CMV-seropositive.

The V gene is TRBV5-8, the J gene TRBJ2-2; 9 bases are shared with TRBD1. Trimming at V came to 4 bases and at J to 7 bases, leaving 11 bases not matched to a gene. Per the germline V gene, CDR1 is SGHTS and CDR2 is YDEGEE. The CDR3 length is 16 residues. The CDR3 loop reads CASSPGTGRRHGELFF. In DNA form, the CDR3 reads TGTGCCAGCAGCCCCGGGACAGGGAGACGTCACGGGGAGCTGTTTTTT.

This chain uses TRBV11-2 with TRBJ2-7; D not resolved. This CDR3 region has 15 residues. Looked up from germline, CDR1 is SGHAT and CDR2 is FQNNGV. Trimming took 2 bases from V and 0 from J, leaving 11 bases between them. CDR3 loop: CASSLSSQTSYEQYF. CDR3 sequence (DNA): TGTGCCAGCAGCTTATCCTCACAAACCTCCTACGAGCAGTACTTC.

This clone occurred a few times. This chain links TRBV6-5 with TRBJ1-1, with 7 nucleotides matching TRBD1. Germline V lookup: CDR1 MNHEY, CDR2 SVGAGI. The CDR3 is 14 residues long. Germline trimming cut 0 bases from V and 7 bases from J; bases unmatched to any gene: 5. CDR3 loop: CASSYSAGTDEAFF. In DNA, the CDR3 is TGTGCCAGCAGTTACTCGGCAGGGACAGATGAAGCTTTCTTT.

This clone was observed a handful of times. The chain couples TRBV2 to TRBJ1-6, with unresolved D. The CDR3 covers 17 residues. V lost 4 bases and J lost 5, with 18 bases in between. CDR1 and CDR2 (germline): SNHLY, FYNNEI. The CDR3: CASSVRDYGVHNSPLHF. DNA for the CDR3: TGTGCCAGCAGTGTGCGAGACTATGGTGTTCATAATTCACCCCTCCACTTT.

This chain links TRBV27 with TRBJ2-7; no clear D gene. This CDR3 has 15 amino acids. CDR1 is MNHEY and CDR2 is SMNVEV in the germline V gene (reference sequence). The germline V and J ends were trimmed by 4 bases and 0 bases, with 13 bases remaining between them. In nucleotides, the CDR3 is TGTGCCAGCAGTTCGCCCTTAGAGAGCTCCTACGAGCAGTACTTC. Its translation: CASSSPLESSYEQYF.

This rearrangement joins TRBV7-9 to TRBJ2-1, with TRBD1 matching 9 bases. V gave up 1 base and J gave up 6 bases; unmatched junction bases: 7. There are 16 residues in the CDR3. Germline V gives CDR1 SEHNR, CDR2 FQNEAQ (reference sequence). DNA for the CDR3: TGTGCCAGCAGCTTAGAACAGGGGGCAGGAACCAATGAGCAGTTCTTC. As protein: CASSLEQGAGTNEQFF.

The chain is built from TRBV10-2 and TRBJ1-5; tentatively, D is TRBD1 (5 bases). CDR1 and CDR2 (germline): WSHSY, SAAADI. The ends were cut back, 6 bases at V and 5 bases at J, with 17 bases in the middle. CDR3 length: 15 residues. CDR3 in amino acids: CASSGPGFGDQPQHF. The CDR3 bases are TGCGCCAGCAGCGGCCCAGGGTTCGGCGATCAGCCCCAGCATTTT.

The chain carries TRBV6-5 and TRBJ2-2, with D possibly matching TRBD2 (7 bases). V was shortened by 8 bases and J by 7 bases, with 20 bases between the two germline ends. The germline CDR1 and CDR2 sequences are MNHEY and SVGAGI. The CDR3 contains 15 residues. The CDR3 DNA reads TGTGCCAGCGGGAGGGGGAAGAACTTTCACGGGGAGCTGTTTTTT. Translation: CASGRGKNFHGELFF.

The CDR3 nucleotides read TGTGCCAGTAGTATAATGGAGGGGCTTCAGGCTAACTATGGCTACACCTTC. This codes for CASSIMEGLQANYGYTF. The chain uses TRBV19 and TRBJ1-2; a weak D match, TRBD1 (5 bases). The CDR3 is 17 residues long. With 2 bases removed from V and 0 bases from J, the gap between germline ends came to 16 bases. Germline CDR1 reads LNHDA; CDR2 reads SQIVND (reference sequence).

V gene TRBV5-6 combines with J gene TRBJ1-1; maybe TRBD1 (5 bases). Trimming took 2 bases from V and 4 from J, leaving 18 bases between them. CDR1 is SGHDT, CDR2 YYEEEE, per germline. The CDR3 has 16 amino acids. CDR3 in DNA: TGTGCCAGCAGCTTCCGAGGAGGGCTGACAGTCACTGAAGCTTTCTTT. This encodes CASSFRGGLTVTEAFF.

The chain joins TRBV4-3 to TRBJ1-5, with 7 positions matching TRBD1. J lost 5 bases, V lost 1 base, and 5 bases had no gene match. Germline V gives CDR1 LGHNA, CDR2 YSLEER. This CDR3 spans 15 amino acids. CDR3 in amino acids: CASSQADRVDQPQHF. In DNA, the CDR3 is TGCGCCAGCAGCCAAGCCGACAGGGTTGATCAGCCCCAGCATTTT.

The DNA for the CDR3 is TGTGCCAGCAGGTACAGGCACTATAATTCACCCCTCCACTTT. Its protein is CASRYRHYNSPLHF. The J gene is TRBJ1-6, the V gene TRBV28; weak D call: TRBD1 (5 bases). The CDR3 runs 14 residues. Germline loops: CDR1 MDHEN, CDR2 SYDVKM. Deletions cut 6 bases from V and 3 bases from J, with 9 bases between.

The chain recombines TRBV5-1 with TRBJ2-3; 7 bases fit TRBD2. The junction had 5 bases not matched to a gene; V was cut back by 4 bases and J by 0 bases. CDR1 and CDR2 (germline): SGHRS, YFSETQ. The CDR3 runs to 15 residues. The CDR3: CASSRSGSSTDTQYF. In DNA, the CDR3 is TGCGCCAGCAGCCGTAGCGGGTCTAGCACAGATACGCAGTATTTT.

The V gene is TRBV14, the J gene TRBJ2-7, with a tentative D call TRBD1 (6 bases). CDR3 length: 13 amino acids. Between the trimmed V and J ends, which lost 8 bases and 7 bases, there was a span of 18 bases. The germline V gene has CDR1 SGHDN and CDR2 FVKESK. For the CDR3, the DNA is TGTGCCAGCGGTAGGGACACAATAGGAGAGCAGTACTTC. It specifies CASGRDTIGEQYF. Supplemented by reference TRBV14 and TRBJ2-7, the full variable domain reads EAGVTQFPSHSVIEKGQTVTLRCDPISGHDNLYWYRRVMGKEIKFLLHFVKESKQDESGMPNNRFLAERTGGTYSTLKVQPAELEDSGVYFCASGRDTIGEQYFGPGTRLTVT.

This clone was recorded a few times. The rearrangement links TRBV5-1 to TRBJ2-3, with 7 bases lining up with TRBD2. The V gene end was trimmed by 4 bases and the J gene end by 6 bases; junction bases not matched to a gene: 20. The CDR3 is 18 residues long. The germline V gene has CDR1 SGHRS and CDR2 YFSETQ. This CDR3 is CASSTSTQARGTRDTQYF. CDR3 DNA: TGCGCCAGCAGCACATCAACACAGGCGCGGGGGACCAGGGATACGCAGTATTTT.

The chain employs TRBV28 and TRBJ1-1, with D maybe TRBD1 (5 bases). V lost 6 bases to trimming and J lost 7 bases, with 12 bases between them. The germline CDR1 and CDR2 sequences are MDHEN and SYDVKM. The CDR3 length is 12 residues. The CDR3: CASSRGFREAFF. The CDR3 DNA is TGTGCCAGCAGCCGGGGGTTTCGTGAAGCTTTCTTT.

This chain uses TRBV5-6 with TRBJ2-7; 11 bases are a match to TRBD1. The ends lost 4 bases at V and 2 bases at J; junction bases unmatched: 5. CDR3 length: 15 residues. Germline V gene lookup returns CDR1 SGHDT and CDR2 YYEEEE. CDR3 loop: CASSLGTGGPYEQYF. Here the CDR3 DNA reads TGTGCCAGCAGCCTGGGGACAGGGGGTCCCTACGAGCAGTACTTC.

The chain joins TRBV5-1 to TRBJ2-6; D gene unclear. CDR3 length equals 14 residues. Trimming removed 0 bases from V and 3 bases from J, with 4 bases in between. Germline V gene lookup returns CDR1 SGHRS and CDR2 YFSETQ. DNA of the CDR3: TGCGCCAGCAGCTTGGGGAGTGGGGCCAACGTCCTGACTTTC. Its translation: CASSLGSGANVLTF.

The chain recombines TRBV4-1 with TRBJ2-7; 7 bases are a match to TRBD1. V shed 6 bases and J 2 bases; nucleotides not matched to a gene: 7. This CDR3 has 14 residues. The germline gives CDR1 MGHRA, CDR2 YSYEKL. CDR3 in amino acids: CASRPRDSTYEQYF. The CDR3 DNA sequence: TGCGCCAGCAGACCCCGGGACAGTACCTACGAGCAGTACTTC.

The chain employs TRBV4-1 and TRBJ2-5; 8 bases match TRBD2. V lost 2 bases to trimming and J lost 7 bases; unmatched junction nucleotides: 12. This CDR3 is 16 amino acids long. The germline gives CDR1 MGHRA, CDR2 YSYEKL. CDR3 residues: CASSQPTTGGSGTQYF. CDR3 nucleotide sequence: TGCGCCAGCAGCCAACCAACTACGGGGGGGTCTGGGACCCAGTACTTC.

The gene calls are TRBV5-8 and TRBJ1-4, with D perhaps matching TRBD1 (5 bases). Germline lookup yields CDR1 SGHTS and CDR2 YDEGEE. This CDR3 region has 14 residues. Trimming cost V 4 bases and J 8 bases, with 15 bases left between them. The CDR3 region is CASSAGGTKEKLFF. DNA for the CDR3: TGTGCCAGCAGCGCGGGGGGTACGAAGGAAAAACTGTTTTTT.

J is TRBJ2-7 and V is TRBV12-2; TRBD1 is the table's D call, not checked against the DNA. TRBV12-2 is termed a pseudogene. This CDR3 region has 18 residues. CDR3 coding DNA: TGTGCAAGTCGCTCTTTTCCGGGACAGGGGGCGCTTATCAACGAGCAGTACTTC. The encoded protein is CASRSFPGQGALINEQYF.

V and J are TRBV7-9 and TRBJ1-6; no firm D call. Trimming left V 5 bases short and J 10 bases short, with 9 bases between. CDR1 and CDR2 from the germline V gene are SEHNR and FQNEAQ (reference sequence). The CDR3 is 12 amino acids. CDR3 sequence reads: CASSREWSPLHF. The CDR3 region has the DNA TGTGCCAGCAGCAGGGAGTGGTCACCCCTCCACTTT.

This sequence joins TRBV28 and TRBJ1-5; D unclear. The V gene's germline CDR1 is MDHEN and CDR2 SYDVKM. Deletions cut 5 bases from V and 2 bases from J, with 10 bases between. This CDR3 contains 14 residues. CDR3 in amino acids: CASSLDFGNQPQHF. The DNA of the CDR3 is TGTGCCAGCAGTCTGGACTTTGGCAATCAGCCCCAGCATTTT.

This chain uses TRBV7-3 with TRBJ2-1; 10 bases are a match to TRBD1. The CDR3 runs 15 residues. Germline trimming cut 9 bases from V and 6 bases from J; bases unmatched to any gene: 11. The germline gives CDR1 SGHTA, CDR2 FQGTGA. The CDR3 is CASKKGTGVGNEQFF. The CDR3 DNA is TGTGCCAGTAAAAAGGGGACAGGGGTTGGCAATGAGCAGTTCTTC.

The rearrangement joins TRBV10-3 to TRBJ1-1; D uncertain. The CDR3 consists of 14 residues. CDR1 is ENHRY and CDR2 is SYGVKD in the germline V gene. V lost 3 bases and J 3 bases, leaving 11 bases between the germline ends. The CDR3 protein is CAISESVEYTEAFF. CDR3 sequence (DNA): TGTGCCATCAGTGAATCGGTAGAGTACACTGAAGCTTTCTTT.